This T cell receptor (beta chain) was captured in a study of shared clonotypes between healthy human individuals. Only in-frame clones appear in the TCRdb table, and some are missing; sequencing was by immunoSEQ multiplex PCR. The table records about 710,000 clones, roughly 72% of them present only once. This clone was seen at least ten times. Trimming removed 0 bases from V and 1 base from J, with 10 bases in between. This CDR3 has 15 residues. Germline CDR1 is LNHNV and CDR2 is YYDKDF (reference sequence). The TCR sequence derives from a woman aged 25 to 39 in good health. This chain uses TRBV15 with TRBJ2-7; D not certain. Sequenced input: memory CD4+ T cells sorted from blood. As to subset: CD45RA-negative fraction. CDR3 amino acids: CATSRDLLESYEQYF. In nucleotides, the CDR3 is TGTGCCACCAGCAGAGATTTGCTGGAGTCCTACGAGCAGTACTTC.